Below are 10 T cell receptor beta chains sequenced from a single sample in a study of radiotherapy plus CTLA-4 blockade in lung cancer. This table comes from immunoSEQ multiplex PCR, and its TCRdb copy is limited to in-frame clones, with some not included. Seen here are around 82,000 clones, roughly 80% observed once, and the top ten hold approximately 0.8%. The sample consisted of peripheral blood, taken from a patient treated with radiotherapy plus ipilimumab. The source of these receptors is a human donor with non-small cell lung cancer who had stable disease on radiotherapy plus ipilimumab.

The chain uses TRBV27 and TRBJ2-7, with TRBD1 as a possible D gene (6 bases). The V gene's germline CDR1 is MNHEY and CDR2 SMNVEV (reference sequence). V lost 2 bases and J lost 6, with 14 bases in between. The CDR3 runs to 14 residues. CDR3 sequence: CASSLQGFAGEQYF. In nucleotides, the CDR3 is TGTGCCAGCAGTTTACAGGGGTTTGCGGGCGAGCAGTACTTC.

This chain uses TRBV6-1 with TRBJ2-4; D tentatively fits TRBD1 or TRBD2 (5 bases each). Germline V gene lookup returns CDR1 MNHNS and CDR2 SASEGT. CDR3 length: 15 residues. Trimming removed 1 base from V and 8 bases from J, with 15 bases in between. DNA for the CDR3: TGTGCCAGCAGTGAAGGGAATGGGGCGGGCGACATTCAGTACTTC. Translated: CASSEGNGAGDIQYF.

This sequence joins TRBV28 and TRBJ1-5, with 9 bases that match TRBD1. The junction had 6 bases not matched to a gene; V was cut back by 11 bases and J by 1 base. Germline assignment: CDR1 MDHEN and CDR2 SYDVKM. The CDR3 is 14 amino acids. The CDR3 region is CASEGQGSNQPQHF. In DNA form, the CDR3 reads TGTGCCTCGGAGGGACAGGGCAGCAATCAGCCCCAGCATTTT. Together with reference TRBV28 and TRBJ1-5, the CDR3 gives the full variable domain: DVKVTQSSRYLVKRTGEKVFLECVQDMDHENMFWYRQDPGLGLRLIYFSYDVKMKEKGDIPEGYSVSREKKERFSLILESASTNQTSMYLCASEGQGSNQPQHFGDGTRLSIL.

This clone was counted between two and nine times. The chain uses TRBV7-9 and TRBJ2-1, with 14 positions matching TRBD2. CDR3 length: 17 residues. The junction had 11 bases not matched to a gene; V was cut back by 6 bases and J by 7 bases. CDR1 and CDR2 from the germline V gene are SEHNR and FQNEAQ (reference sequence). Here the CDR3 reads CASSSRLAGGPGNEQFF. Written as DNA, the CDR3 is TGTGCCAGCAGTTCTCGACTAGCGGGGGGGCCAGGTAATGAGCAGTTCTTC.

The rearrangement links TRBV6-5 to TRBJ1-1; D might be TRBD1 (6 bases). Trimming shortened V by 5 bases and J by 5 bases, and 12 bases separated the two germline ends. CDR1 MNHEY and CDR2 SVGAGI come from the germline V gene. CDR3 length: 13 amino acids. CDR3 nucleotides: TGTGCCAGCAGTCGGACAGATCCAACTGAAGCTTTCTTT. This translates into CASSRTDPTEAFF.

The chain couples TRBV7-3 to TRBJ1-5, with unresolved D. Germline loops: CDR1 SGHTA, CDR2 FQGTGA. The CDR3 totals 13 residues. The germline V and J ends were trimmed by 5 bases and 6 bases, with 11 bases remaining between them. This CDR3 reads CASSLEIGQPQHF. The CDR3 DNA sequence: TGTGCCAGCAGCCTCGAGATTGGTCAGCCCCAGCATTTT.

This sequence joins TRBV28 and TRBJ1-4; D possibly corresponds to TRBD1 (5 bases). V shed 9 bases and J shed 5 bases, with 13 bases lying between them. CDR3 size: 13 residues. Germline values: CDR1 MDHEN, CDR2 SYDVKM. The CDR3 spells CASCAGGNEKLFF. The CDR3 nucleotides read TGTGCCAGTTGCGCGGGGGGGAATGAAAAACTGTTTTTT.

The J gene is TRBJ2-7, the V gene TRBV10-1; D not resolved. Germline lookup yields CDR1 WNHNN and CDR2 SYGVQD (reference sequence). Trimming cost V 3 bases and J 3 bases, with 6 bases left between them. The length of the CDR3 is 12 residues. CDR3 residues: CASSEGSYEQYF. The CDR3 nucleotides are TGCGCCAGCAGTGAAGGCAGCTACGAGCAGTACTTC.

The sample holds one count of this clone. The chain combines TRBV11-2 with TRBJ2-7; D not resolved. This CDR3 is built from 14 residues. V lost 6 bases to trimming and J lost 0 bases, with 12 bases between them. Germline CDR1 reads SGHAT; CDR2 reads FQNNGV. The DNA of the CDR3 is TGTGCCAGCAGGTCAGGAATTCACTCCTACGAGCAGTACTTC. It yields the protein CASRSGIHSYEQYF. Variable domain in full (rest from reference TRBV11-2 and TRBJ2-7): EAGVAQSPRYKIIEKRQSVAFWCNPISGHATLYWYQQILGQGPKLLIQFQNNGVVDDSQLPKDRFSAERLKGVDSTLKIQPAKLEDSAVYLCASRSGIHSYEQYFGPGTRLTVT.

The CDR3 region is CASSQSGRSLNEQYF. Here the CDR3 DNA reads TGTGCCAGCAGCCAGAGCGGGAGGTCGCTCAACGAGCAGTACTTC. The chain carries TRBV6-1 and TRBJ2-7, with 9 bases that match TRBD2. J lost 5 bases, V lost 6 bases, and 11 bases had no gene match. The length of the CDR3 is 15 residues. Germline loops: CDR1 MNHNS, CDR2 SASEGT.